This T cell receptor (beta chain) was profiled in a study of control samples from healthy donors and cancer patients (dated by TCRdb to the early 2020s). A note on this clone: Its antigen remains undetermined. Base qualities are not provided; no much larger clone lies one nucleotide away.

The CDR3 covers 16 residues, taking in both the cysteine and the phenylalanine. Kept here is only the CDR3 DNA, which spans 48 bases and is read in frame from base 1. The library was generated by the immunoSEQ multiplex PCR assay. TCRdb took over this immuneACCESS table, retaining in-frame rearrangements with V and J assigned. Such tables are incomplete; in checked studies, under half of the missing clones stem from an unresolved V gene, and the remainder is unexplained. This sample has about 160,000 clones in its table, and 80% to 90% of those were observed once. The ten top clones hold more than 10% of the sample.

The V and J genes are TRBV21-1 and TRBJ2-1; TRBD2 reflects the table's D call only, with no check against the DNA. TRBV21-1 is described as a pseudogene. Material: blood. The clonotype comes from a man aged 25-45 years in good health. The CDR3 sequence is CASSKSRTSGANEQFF. The nucleotide sequence reads as follows: TGTGCCAGCAGCAAATCCAGGACTAGCGGGGCGAATGAGCAGTTCTTC.